The 23 T cell receptor beta chains in this list originate from one sample, sequenced in a study of follicular helper T cells after annual influenza vaccination. TCRdb's table, derived via immunoSEQ multiplex PCR, lists solely in-frame clones and lacks some. The data show nearly 9,000 clones, around 80% seen once. The time point: 2013-2014 season, 7 days after vaccination. Sequenced here: CXCR5+ CD38- circulating T follicular helper cells from blood, sampled 7 days after influenza vaccination. As to subset: circulating Tfh, non-naive CD4+CXCR5+PD-1+ (ICOS+CD38+ or ICOS-CD38-). The source of these receptors is an adult who received the influenza vaccine.

On this clone: One junction end disagrees with the germline gene, perhaps due to a read error. The rearrangement joins TRBV28 to TRBJ1-2; D may be TRBD1 (6 bases). Per the germline V gene, CDR1 is MDHEN and CDR2 is SYDVKM. The CDR3 runs to 13 residues. The CDR3 sequence: CASNSGTNYGYIF. CDR3 DNA: TGTGCCAGCAACTCCGGGACAAACTATGGCTACATCTTC.

The genes are TRBV27 and TRBJ2-7; the D is unclear. Trimming pared 2 bases from V and 0 bases from J, leaving 8 bases between. CDR1 and CDR2 from the germline V gene are MNHEY and SMNVEV (reference sequence). There are 14 residues in the CDR3. The DNA for the CDR3 is TGTGCCAGCAGTTTAGCTCGGAACTCCTACGAGCAGTACTTC. It codes for CASSLARNSYEQYF.

The J gene is TRBJ2-6, the V gene TRBV19, with 13 bases aligning to TRBD2. The CDR3 length is 18 residues. Germline trimming cut 3 bases from V and 1 base from J; bases unmatched to any gene: 3. Looked up from germline, CDR1 is LNHDA and CDR2 is SQIVND (reference sequence). CDR3 amino acids: CASSMGTSGASGANVLTF. The CDR3 nucleotides are TGTGCCAGTAGTATGGGGACTAGCGGGGCTTCTGGGGCCAACGTCCTGACTTTC. Filled out from reference TRBV19 and TRBJ2-6, the complete variable domain reads DGGITQSPKYLFRKEGQNVTLSCEQNLNHDAMYWYRQDPGQGLRLIYYSQIVNDFQKGDIAEGYSVSREKKESFPLTVTSAQKNPTAFYLCASSMGTSGASGANVLTFGAGSRLTVL.

This chain links TRBV5-8 with TRBJ2-1; D might be TRBD2 (7 bases). Trimming shortened V by 5 bases and J by 6 bases, and 24 bases separated the two germline ends. The CDR3 covers 17 residues. CDR1 is SGHTS, CDR2 YDEGEE, per germline. The CDR3 loop reads CASSPYPRGGSGNEQFF. CDR3 sequence (DNA): TGTGCCAGCAGTCCATACCCCAGGGGAGGGTCAGGCAATGAGCAGTTCTTC.

The chain uses TRBV5-6 and TRBJ2-1; D is unresolved. The V gene's germline CDR1 is SGHDT and CDR2 YYEEEE. V lost 1 base, J lost 0 bases, and 8 bases lay in between. CDR3 length: 15 residues. In DNA form, the CDR3 reads TGTGCCAGCAGCTTGTCTATTAGCTCCTACAATGAGCAGTTCTTC. It encodes CASSLSISSYNEQFF. Filled out from reference TRBV5-6 and TRBJ2-1, the complete variable domain reads DAGVTQSPTHLIKTRGQQVTLRCSPKSGHDTVSWYQQALGQGPQFIFQYYEEEERQRGNFPDRFSGHQFPNYSSELNVNALLLGDSALYLCASSLSISSYNEQFFGPGTRLTVL.

The chain uses TRBV21-1 and TRBJ1-5; no check of the table's D call, TRBD1, against the DNA was made. TRBV21-1 is assigned pseudogene status. This CDR3 contains 17 residues. CDR3 sequence reads: CASPPKTAGGNQYPQHF. The CDR3 nucleotides read TGTGCCAGCCCTCCAAAGACAGCAGGGGGGAATCAATACCCCCAGCATTTT.

The V call is TRBV6-5, the J call TRBJ2-7, with 9 bases lining up with TRBD1. The CDR3 contains 14 residues. The V segment lost 7 bases and the J segment 2 bases; nucleotides outside the gene matches: 6. Germline assignment: CDR1 MNHEY and CDR2 SVGAGI. The CDR3 sequence: CASKGDRAPYEQYF. CDR3 nucleotides: TGTGCCAGCAAGGGGGACAGGGCTCCCTACGAGCAGTACTTC.

The chain recombines TRBV9 with TRBJ1-5; D is unresolved. Trimming stripped 1 base from V and 4 bases from J, with 15 bases between. CDR3 length equals 16 residues. Per germline, CDR1 SGDLS and CDR2 YYNGEE. The CDR3 loop reads CASSVYADLGNQPQHF. DNA for the CDR3: TGTGCCAGCAGCGTATACGCCGATCTCGGAAATCAGCCCCAGCATTTT.

The gene calls are TRBV20-1 and TRBJ2-3; the D is unclear. Trimming cost V 6 bases and J 0 bases, with 4 bases left between them. The germline gives CDR1 DFQATT, CDR2 SNEGSKA (reference sequence). The CDR3 runs to 11 residues. CDR3 sequence: CSALSTDTQYF. CDR3 sequence (DNA): TGCAGTGCCCTAAGCACAGATACGCAGTATTTT.

J is TRBJ2-5 and V is TRBV19, with TRBD1 matching 11 bases. V lost 11 bases and J lost 5; bases outside the gene matches: 10. This CDR3 has 14 residues. Per the germline V gene, CDR1 is LNHDA and CDR2 is SQIVND (reference sequence). CDR3 sequence: CACQRTGGLETQYF. The CDR3 bases are TGTGCCTGCCAGAGGACAGGGGGCCTGGAGACCCAGTACTTC.

The CDR3 loop reads CASRRTVNTEAFF. As DNA, the CDR3 is TGTGCCAGCAGACGGACAGTGAACACTGAAGCTTTCTTT. This chain joins TRBV6-5 and TRBJ1-1, with D maybe TRBD1 (6 bases). The CDR3 spans 13 residues. Trimming took off 6 bases at V and 0 bases at J, with 8 bases between the two ends. Germline CDR1 MNHEY, CDR2 SVGAGI.

For the CDR3, the DNA is TGTGCCAGCTCACCTCAGGGTGAAGAGACCCAGTACTTC. Its translation: CASSPQGEETQYF. The gene calls are TRBV18 and TRBJ2-5; weak D call: TRBD1 (5 bases). CDR1 KGHSH and CDR2 LQKENI come from the germline V gene. V was shortened by 3 bases and J by 3 bases, with 8 bases between the two germline ends. This CDR3 comprises 13 residues.

In this sample, this clone turned up a few times. The chain combines TRBV7-9 with TRBJ1-5; tentative D call: TRBD1 (6 bases). With 5 bases removed from V and 8 bases from J, the gap between germline ends came to 13 bases. The CDR3 extends over 13 amino acids. CDR1 is SEHNR and CDR2 is FQNEAQ in the germline V gene (reference sequence). The CDR3 DNA follows: TGTGCCAGCAGCGGGACAAGAACGGAGCCCCAGCATTTT. Its protein is CASSGTRTEPQHF.

The chain is built from TRBV4-2 and TRBJ1-1, with TRBD1 identical over 10 bases. In germline, CDR1 is LGHNA, CDR2 YNFKEQ. Losses at the gene ends were 4 bases for V and 1 base for J; bases not matched to a gene: 6. The CDR3 has 16 amino acids. The chain's CDR3 is CASSPTGQGRNTEAFF. DNA for the CDR3: TGTGCCAGCAGCCCGACGGGACAGGGGCGGAACACTGAAGCTTTCTTT.

The rearrangement uses TRBV18 and TRBJ2-2; perhaps TRBD1 as D (5 bases). The ends were cut back, 0 bases at V and 1 base at J, with 9 bases in the middle. The V gene's germline CDR1 is KGHSH and CDR2 LQKENI. This CDR3 has 16 residues. The CDR3 bases are TGTGCCAGCTCACCACCGTCAAGGGGGAACACCGGGGAGCTGTTTTTT. Its protein is CASSPPSRGNTGELFF.

The chain has TRBV7-2 and TRBJ2-3; no reliable D call. Per the germline V gene, CDR1 is SGHTA and CDR2 is FQGNSA. Trimming stripped 6 bases from V and 0 bases from J, with 16 bases between. CDR3 size: 16 residues. CDR3 sequence: CASSSTMSRSTDTQYF. CDR3 nucleotide sequence: TGTGCCAGCAGTTCGACAATGAGCCGAAGCACAGATACGCAGTATTTT.

J is TRBJ2-2 and V is TRBV25-1; weak D call: TRBD1 (7 bases). V was cut by 2 bases and J by 6 bases, with 13 bases left in between. Germline CDR1 MGHDK, CDR2 SYGVNS. The CDR3 covers 15 residues. In DNA form, the CDR3 reads TGTGCCAGCAGTGAACTTGACAGGGAGGCCGGGGAGCTGTTTTTT. As protein: CASSELDREAGELFF.

V usage is TRBV27 and J usage is TRBJ1-1; TRBD1 is a possible D gene (6 bases). The germline gives CDR1 MNHEY, CDR2 SMNVEV (reference sequence). This CDR3 is built from 12 residues. The V end was cut by 10 bases, the J end by 6 bases, with 15 bases between. CDR3 amino acids: CATRWGASEAFF. CDR3 DNA: TGTGCCACCCGGTGGGGGGCGTCTGAAGCTTTCTTT.

This sequence joins TRBV6-5 and TRBJ1-1, with D unclear. Per germline, CDR1 MNHEY and CDR2 SVGAGI. The V gene lost 7 bases and the J gene lost 4 bases, with 16 bases spanning the gap. The CDR3 length is 14 residues. Written as DNA, the CDR3 is TGTGCCAGCACCAACGGCCTTGGCAGCACTGAAGCTTTCTTT. Its protein is CASTNGLGSTEAFF.

V usage is TRBV5-5 and J usage is TRBJ1-6; D ambiguous. The CDR3 contains 13 residues. The V end was cut by 0 bases, the J end by 10 bases, with 8 bases between. Germline lookup yields CDR1 SGHKS and CDR2 YYEKEE (reference sequence). The CDR3 reads CASSLGSASPLHF. CDR3 nucleotide sequence: TGTGCCAGCAGCTTGGGGTCCGCCTCACCCCTCCACTTT.

This clone was counted only a few times. The gene calls are TRBV7-9 and TRBJ1-1; D might be TRBD1 (5 bases). The germline V and J ends were trimmed by 3 bases and 7 bases, with 24 bases remaining between them. Germline V lookup: CDR1 SEHNR, CDR2 FQNEAQ (reference sequence). The CDR3 contains 17 residues. The chain's CDR3 is CASSFRRTRGDRDEAFF. Written as DNA, the CDR3 is TGTGCCAGCAGCTTCCGACGCACACGGGGGGACCGCGATGAAGCTTTCTTT.

V usage is TRBV30 and J usage is TRBJ2-7; D unclear. This CDR3 contains 14 residues. The V and J ends lost 0 bases and 0 bases respectively, with 9 bases between them. Germline V gene data show CDR1 as GTSNPN and CDR2 as SVGIG (reference sequence). The DNA of the CDR3 is TGTGCCTGGAGTGTAGGGCCGTTCTCCTACGAGCAGTACTTC. It translates to CAWSVGPFSYEQYF.

The chain employs TRBV28 and TRBJ1-1; D gene unclear. The CDR3 sequence is 13 residues long. Per the germline V gene, CDR1 is MDHEN and CDR2 is SYDVKM. V was pared by 5 bases and J by 1 base, with 8 bases between. CDR3 coding DNA: TGTGCCAGCAGTCGGGCGGCGAACACTGAAGCTTTCTTT. This sequence encodes CASSRAANTEAFF.